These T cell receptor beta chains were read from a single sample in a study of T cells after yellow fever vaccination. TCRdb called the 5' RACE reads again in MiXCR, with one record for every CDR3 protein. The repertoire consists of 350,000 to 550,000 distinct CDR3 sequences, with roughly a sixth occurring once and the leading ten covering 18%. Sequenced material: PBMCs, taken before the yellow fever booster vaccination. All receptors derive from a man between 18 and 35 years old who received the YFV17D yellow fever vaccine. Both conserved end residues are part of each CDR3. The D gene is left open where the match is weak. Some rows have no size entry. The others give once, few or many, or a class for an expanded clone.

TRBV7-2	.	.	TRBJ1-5	TGTGCCAGCAGCTTAGGATTTAGTTTTAGCAATCAGCCCCAGCATTTT	CASSLGFSFSNQPQHF
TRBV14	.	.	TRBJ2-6	TGTGCCAGCAGCCAAGAGCCGGGACGGGCCAACGTCCTGACTTTC	CASSQEPGRANVLTF
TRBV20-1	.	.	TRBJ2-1	TGCAGTGCTAGAGATCCCCTTGGCGGCTACAATGAGCAGTTCTTC	CSARDPLGGYNEQFF
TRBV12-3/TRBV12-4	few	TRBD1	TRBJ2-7	TGTGCCAGCACCCATACAGGGGGCTACGAGCAGTACTTC	CASTHTGGYEQYF
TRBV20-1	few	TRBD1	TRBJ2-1	TGCAGTGCTAGGGGAAACAGGGGGATCTCCTACAATGAGCAGTTCTTC	CSARGNRGISYNEQFF
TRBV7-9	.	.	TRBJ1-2	TGTGCCAGCAGCCCCAGTGTCGCAGATATCCACTATGGCTACACCTTC	CASSPSVADIHYGYTF
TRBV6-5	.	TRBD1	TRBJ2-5	TGTGCCAGCAGTGCAGCGCTTCCCGGGACAGAAGAGACCCAGTACTTC	CASSAALPGTEETQYF
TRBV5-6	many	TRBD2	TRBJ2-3	TGTGCCAGCAGCCGCCTCGGAGCGGGGGGTGGCACAGATACGCAGTATTTT	CASSRLGAGGGTDTQYF
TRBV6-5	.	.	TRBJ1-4	TGTGCCAGCAGTTACCGTCGGTACGAAAAACTGTTTTTT	CASSYRRYEKLFF
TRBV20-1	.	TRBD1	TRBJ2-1	TGCAGTGCTAGGGGACAGGGGTACAATGAGCAGTTCTTC	CSARGQGYNEQFF
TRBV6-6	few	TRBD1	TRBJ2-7	TGTGCCAGCAGTACCACTCCCGGGACAGATCCTTTGAGGCAGTACTTC	CASSTTPGTDPLRQYF
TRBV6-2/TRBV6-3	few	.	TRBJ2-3	TGTGCCAGCAGTTATCCCAGGGAGGATACGCAGTATTTT	CASSYPREDTQYF
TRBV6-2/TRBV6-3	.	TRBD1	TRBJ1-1	TGTGCCAGCAAACCCATGGGGGGACAGGCCAAAGCTGAAGCTTTCTTT	CASKPMGGQAKAEAFF
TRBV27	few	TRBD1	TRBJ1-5	TGTGCCAGCAGACCACAGGGGGCGGGTCAGCCCCAGCATTTT	CASRPQGAGQPQHF
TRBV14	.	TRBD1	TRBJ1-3	TGTGCCAGCAGCCAAGGTCGCTGGACAGGGAGTAGAAACACCATATATTTT	CASSQGRWTGSRNTIYF
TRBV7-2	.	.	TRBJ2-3	TGTGCCAGCAGCTTAGTCCAGGGGTCTTCGGATACGCAGTATTTT	CASSLVQGSSDTQYF
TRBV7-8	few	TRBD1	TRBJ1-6	TGTGCCAGCAGCTTAGCGTGGGACAGGGGGTACGGTTCACCCCTCCACTTT	CASSLAWDRGYGSPLHF
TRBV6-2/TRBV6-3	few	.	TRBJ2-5	TGTGCCAGCAGTGAGAGGGCCCCCCGGTACTTC	CASSERAPRYF
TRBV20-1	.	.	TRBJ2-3	TGCAGTGCTAGAGGAAACGCGGAGGATACGCAGTATTTT	CSARGNAEDTQYF
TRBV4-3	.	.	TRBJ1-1	TGCGCCAGCAGCCAACGAGGTACTGAAGCTTTCTTT	CASSQRGTEAFF
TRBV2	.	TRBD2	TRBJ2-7	TGTGCCAGCAGTCCCTACCCGCGGGGGGCCTACGAGCAGTACTTC	CASSPYPRGAYEQYF
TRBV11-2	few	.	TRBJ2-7	TGTGCCAGCAGCCTACACGAACGAGAGTACTTC	CASSLHEREYF
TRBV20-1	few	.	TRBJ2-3	TGCAGTGCTAGCCCCCCGACCCAAGATACGCAGTATTTT	CSASPPTQDTQYF
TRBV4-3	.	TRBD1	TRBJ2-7	TGCGCCAGCAGCCTCCAAGGGGGCCTATACGAGCAGTACTTC	CASSLQGGLYEQYF
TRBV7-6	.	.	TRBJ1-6	TGTGCCAGCAGCTTAGTGGCGGGCAACGAATCACCCCTCCACTTT	CASSLVAGNESPLHF
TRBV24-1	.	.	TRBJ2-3	TGTGCCACCAGTGATTGGGATAACACAGATACGCAGTATTTT	CATSDWDNTDTQYF
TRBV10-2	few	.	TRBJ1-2	TGCGCCAGCAGCCCCGGGGAGGGCCTCAACTATGGCTACACCTTC	CASSPGEGLNYGYTF
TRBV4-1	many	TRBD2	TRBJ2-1	TGCGCCAGCAGCAACGGGGGGGCCTTACCTGGGAATGAGCAGTTCTTC	CASSNGGALPGNEQFF
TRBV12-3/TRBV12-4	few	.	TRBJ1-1	TGTGCCAGCAGTTTACAGTCCGGGCTTCGGACTGAAGCTTTCTTT	CASSLQSGLRTEAFF
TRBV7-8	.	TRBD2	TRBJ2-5	TGTGCCAGCAGCCCGCGTCGGGGGGGCCGCCGTGAGACCCAGTACTTC	CASSPRRGGRRETQYF
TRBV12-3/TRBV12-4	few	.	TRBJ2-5	TGTGCCAGCAGGGGGGGAATGCAGGGAGCCCAGGAGACCCAGTACTTC	CASRGGMQGAQETQYF
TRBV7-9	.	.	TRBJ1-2	TGTGCCAGCAGCGTTCGGGGGCGGACTAACTATGGCTACACCTTC	CASSVRGRTNYGYTF
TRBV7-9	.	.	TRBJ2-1	TGTGCCAGCAGCCCGTCGGAGCGGAATGAGCAGTTCTTC	CASSPSERNEQFF
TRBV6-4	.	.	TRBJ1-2	TGTGCCAGCAGTGACAGGGCAGGACCTTATGGCTACACCTTC	CASSDRAGPYGYTF
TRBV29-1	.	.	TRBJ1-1	TGCAGCGTTACTATGAACACTGAAGCTTTCTTT	CSVTMNTEAFF
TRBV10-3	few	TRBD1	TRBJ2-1	TGTGCCATCAGTGAACAGGGACAGGGGGCTCCTGAGCAGTTCTTC	CAISEQGQGAPEQFF
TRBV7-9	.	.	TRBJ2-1	TGTGCCAGCAGCCCCCGCCAGGGACCCTACAATGAGCAGTTCTTC	CASSPRQGPYNEQFF
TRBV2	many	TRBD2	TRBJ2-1	TGTGCCAGCAGTGGGGGACTAGCGGGAGGGGAGCAGTTCTTC	CASSGGLAGGEQFF
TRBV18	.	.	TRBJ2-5	TGTGCCAGCTCACCATCTTATCTAGAAGAGACCCAGTACTTC	CASSPSYLEETQYF
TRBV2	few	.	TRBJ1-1	TGTGCCAGCAGGGGTCCAGGGGCTGAAGCTTCCTTT	CASRGPGAEASF
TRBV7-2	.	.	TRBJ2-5	TGTGCCAGCAGCTTAGCGCTAAGTCCAGGGGAAGAGACCCAGTACTTC	CASSLALSPGEETQYF
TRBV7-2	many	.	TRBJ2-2	TGTGCCAGCAGCGGCCTAAAAGGGGCGAGCACCGGGGAGCTGTTTTTT	CASSGLKGASTGELFF
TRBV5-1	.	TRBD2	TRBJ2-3	TGCGCCAGCAGCTTGGCTCGGGGTATAGCGGGGGGCCCGGGGTCCACAGATACGCAGTATTTT	CASSLARGIAGGPGSTDTQYF
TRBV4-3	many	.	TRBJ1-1	TGCGCCAGCAGCCAAGCCGGGAACACTGAAGCTTTCTTT	CASSQAGNTEAFF
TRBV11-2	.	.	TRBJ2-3	TGTGCCAGCAGCTTAGTGGTCAGGTTGGGCACAGATACGCAGTATTTT	CASSLVVRLGTDTQYF